This T cell receptor (beta chain) stems from a study of radiotherapy plus CTLA-4 blockade in lung cancer. Using immunoSEQ multiplex PCR, the repertoire was profiled, and TCRdb retains in-frame clones only, with some absent. The data contain tens of thousands of clones, around 71% of them singletons. CDR3 length: 14 residues. Trimming took off 2 bases at V and 6 bases at J, with 11 bases between the two ends. Germline lookup yields CDR1 MGHRA and CDR2 YSYEKL. Patients had chemo-refractory metastatic non-small-cell lung cancer and received focal radiation plus CTLA-4 blockade that used ipilimumab. This chain joins TRBV4-1 and TRBJ1-3; no reliable D call. Source: peripheral blood, taken from a patient treated with radiotherapy plus ipilimumab. The receptor was derived from a human donor with non-small cell lung cancer whose response to radiotherapy plus ipilimumab could not be evaluated. CDR3 in DNA: TGCGCCAGCAGCCAAATTACGGACTTAAACACCATATATTTT. Its translation is CASSQITDLNTIYF.